These 14 T cell receptor beta chains were all obtained from the same sample, sequenced in a study of T cell repertoires in cytomegalovirus infection. TCRdb re-called the reads with MiXCR, one entry per CDR3 protein. In the table there are about 490,000 distinct CDR3 sequences, approximately 11% of which are singletons. Sequencing was carried out using PBMCs. All receptors derive from a human donor in good health (CMV status not recorded). Some clones in this sample may be carry-over from other donors' samples.

The chain links TRBV12-3 or TRBV12-4 to TRBJ2-2; D not resolved. With 3 bases removed from V and 2 bases from J, the gap between germline ends came to 10 bases. The CDR3 length is 15 residues. CDR3 DNA sequence: TGTGCCAGCAGTTTTGGCGGACCTAACACCGGGGAGCTGTTTTTT. Translation gives CASSFGGPNTGELFF.

This clonotype was seen a handful of times. This chain joins TRBV15 and TRBJ2-7; possibly TRBD1 for D (6 bases). This CDR3 has 14 residues. The germline CDR1 and CDR2 sequences are LNHNV and YYDKDF (reference sequence). Trimming cost V 3 bases and J 3 bases, with 12 bases left between them. Written as DNA, the CDR3 is TGTGCCACCAGCAGGGCCCAGGGGAACTACGAGCAGTACTTC. This gives the protein CATSRAQGNYEQYF.

This clonotype appeared many times. A junction end diverges from the germline sequence, so it may reflect a read error. The chain couples TRBV7-9 to TRBJ2-4, with D hard to call. The CDR3 runs 13 residues. The germline V gene encodes CDR1 SEHNR and CDR2 FQNEAQ (reference sequence). The CDR3 is CASSLLGKDIQYF. CDR3 nucleotide sequence: TGTGCCAGCAGCTTACTTGGCAAAGACATTCAGTACTTC.

Comments on this clonotype: Being one base from a much bigger clone, this may be a read error. The V call is TRBV19, the J call TRBJ1-5, with TRBD1 identical over 9 bases. Germline CDR1 and CDR2: LNHDA and SQIVND (reference sequence). The CDR3 covers 15 residues. CDR3 sequence: CASTLTGGLGQPRHF. The CDR3 DNA sequence: TGTGCCAGTACTCTTACAGGGGGCTTGGGTCAGCCCCGGCATTTT. The whole variable domain, remainder taken from reference TRBV19 and TRBJ1-5, is DGGITQSPKYLFRKEGQNVTLSCEQNLNHDAMYWYRQDPGQGLRLIYYSQIVNDFQKGDIAEGYSVSREKKESFPLTVTSAQKNPTAFYLCASTLTGGLGQPRHFGDGTRLSIL.

The chain employs TRBV18 and TRBJ1-2, with 9 bases aligning to TRBD1. The CDR3 has 17 amino acids. CDR1 KGHSH and CDR2 LQKENI come from the germline V gene. With 3 bases clipped from V and 4 bases from J, the junction kept 12 bases outside the gene matches. CDR3 sequence: CASSPPIGTGNRYGYTF. Written as DNA, the CDR3 is TGTGCCAGCTCACCCCCCATCGGGACAGGGAATCGCTATGGCTACACCTTC.

This clonotype has ten or more counts. The genes are TRBV6-1 and TRBJ2-7, with TRBD2 matching over 9 bases. The germline V gene encodes CDR1 MNHNS and CDR2 SASEGT. The J segment lost 2 bases and the V segment lost 5 bases, leaving 7 bases of the junction unmatched. The CDR3 is made up of 15 amino acids. The CDR3 loop reads CASSSTAGGPYEQYF. The CDR3 DNA is TGTGCCAGCAGTTCAACAGCGGGGGGCCCCTACGAGCAGTACTTC.

In nucleotides, the CDR3 is TGTGCCAGCAGTTACACCGACGGCCAGACTGAAGCTTTCTTT. This codes for CASSYTDGQTEAFF. V is TRBV6-5 and J is TRBJ1-1; no reliable D call. CDR3 length: 14 amino acids. With 2 bases removed from V and 5 bases from J, the gap between germline ends came to 12 bases. Germline loops: CDR1 MNHEY, CDR2 SVGAGI.

At least ten counts were recorded for this clonotype. This chain connects TRBV2 to TRBJ1-5; 7 positions agree with TRBD1. Germline V gene sequence: CDR1 SNHLY, CDR2 FYNNEI. The V and J ends lost 8 bases and 7 bases, in that order; junction bases with no gene match: 8. This CDR3 region has 13 residues. CDR3 protein: CASATGPRQPQHF. The CDR3 DNA sequence: TGTGCCAGCGCGACAGGGCCACGGCAGCCCCAGCATTTT.

V is TRBV15 and J is TRBJ2-7; 10 bases are shared with TRBD1. This CDR3 has 16 residues. The germline CDR1 and CDR2 sequences are LNHNV and YYDKDF (reference sequence). The J segment lost 1 base and the V segment lost 5 bases, leaving 8 bases of the junction unmatched. This CDR3 is CATSGTLGQGSYEQYF. Written as DNA, the CDR3 is TGTGCCACCAGCGGAACGCTGGGACAGGGGTCCTACGAGCAGTACTTC.

This clonotype was recorded many times. This rearrangement joins TRBV11-2 to TRBJ1-1; 7 bases agree with TRBD1. This CDR3 has 19 residues. Germline V gene sequence: CDR1 SGHAT, CDR2 FQNNGV. The V and J ends lost 1 base and 5 bases, in that order; junction bases with no gene match: 19. CDR3 coding DNA: TGTGCCAGCAGCTTAGGGGCGGTGAGCAGACAGGGCCCCCGGACTGAAGCTTTCTTT. Protein sequence: CASSLGAVSRQGPRTEAFF.

This clonotype was detected ten times or more. V usage is TRBV7-2 and J usage is TRBJ2-1, with TRBD2 matching 12 bases. Looked up from germline, CDR1 is SGHTA and CDR2 is FQGNSA. Unmatched junction bases numbered 4, after V lost 2 bases and J lost 5 bases. This CDR3 spans 16 amino acids. CDR3 loop: CASSLRTSGTNNEQFF. CDR3 DNA: TGTGCCAGCAGCTTAAGGACTAGCGGGACCAACAATGAGCAGTTCTTC.

This clonotype was observed a handful of times. V usage is TRBV29-1 and J usage is TRBJ2-1; D ambiguous. The CDR3 consists of 14 residues. The V end lost 2 bases, the J end lost 0 bases, and 8 bases lay between the germline ends. Germline CDR1 and CDR2: SQVTM and ANQGSEA. The CDR3 here is CSVESSSSYNEQFF. The DNA for the CDR3 is TGCAGCGTTGAATCCTCGAGCTCCTACAATGAGCAGTTCTTC.

This rearrangement joins TRBV28 to TRBJ2-1; no firm D call. The CDR3 runs to 18 residues. V was clipped by 5 bases and J by 1 base, with 21 bases between them. The germline V gene encodes CDR1 MDHEN and CDR2 SYDVKM. CDR3: CASSPPWGEVRSYNEQFF. The CDR3 region has the DNA TGTGCCAGCAGTCCTCCCTGGGGTGAGGTTCGGTCCTACAATGAGCAGTTCTTC.

A few counts support this clonotype. The chain links TRBV15 to TRBJ2-5, with 8 bases identical to TRBD1. The CDR3 has 16 residues. CDR1 and CDR2 from the germline V gene are LNHNV and YYDKDF (reference sequence). V gave up 0 bases and J gave up 5 bases; unmatched junction bases: 8. The CDR3 protein is CATSRDRSRGPETQYF. The CDR3 region has the DNA TGTGCCACCAGCAGAGATCGCAGCAGGGGGCCCGAGACCCAGTACTTC. The full variable domain, in which reference TRBV15 and TRBJ2-5 provide the parts outside the CDR3, is DAMVIQNPRYQVTQFGKPVTLSCSQTLNHNVMYWYQQKSSQAPKLLFHYYDKDFNNEADTPDNFQSRRPNTSFCFLDIRSPGLGDTAMYLCATSRDRSRGPETQYFGPGTRLLVL.